This TCR beta chain was documented in a study of PD-1 blockade in classical Hodgkin lymphoma. Notes on this clone: Its antigen is as yet unknown.

General study findings and limits: Causes of the repertoire differences remain undefined, possibly disease activity or prior therapy. Reported findings placed baseline TCR diversity lower in newly diagnosed patients (compared with healthy donors).

The V gene's germline CDR1 is SNHLY and CDR2 FYNNEI. V lost 4 bases to trimming and J lost 12 bases, with 15 bases between them. The CDR3 spans 13 residues. Each patient relapsed following autologous stem cell transplantation, and prior brentuximab vedotin exposure differed. TCRdb's table, derived via immunoSEQ multiplex PCR, lists solely in-frame clones and lacks some. This table holds tens of thousands of clones, approximately 66% found once. V and J are TRBV2 and TRBJ1-4; no definite D call. This TCR was sampled from a human donor with classical Hodgkin lymphoma. The sequencing used peripheral blood mononuclear cells (PBMCs), collected before the second cycle of nivolumab. CDR3 protein: CASSGPGRRELFF. The CDR3 region has the DNA TGTGCCAGCAGTGGTCCGGGCCGCCGGGAACTGTTTTTT. Drawing the rest from reference TRBV2 and TRBJ1-4, the complete variable domain is EPEVTQTPSHQVTQMGQEVILRCVPISNHLYFYWYRQILGQKVEFLVSFYNNEISEKSEIFDDQFSVERPDGSNFTLKIRSTKLEDSAMYFCASSGPGRRELFFGSGTQLSVL.